What follows are 21 T cell receptor beta chains derived from one specimen sequenced in a study of CD8+ T cells in alopecia areata. Sequencing relied on a cDNA template that was reverse transcribed from extracted RNA. Assay used: immunoSEQ multiplex PCR; TCRdb lists only in-frame clones, some missing. The data hold around 190,000 clones, with around 60% observed a single time. The sample's treatment: oral pan-JAK inhibitor, 5-10 mg twice daily. Sequencing used CD4+ T cells sorted from blood, obtained around week 50, from a patient treated with tofacitinib. These receptor sequences come from a human donor with alopecia areata.

This sequence joins TRBV2 and TRBJ1-1; no clear D gene. Per the germline V gene, CDR1 is SNHLY and CDR2 is FYNNEI. The V end was cut by 4 bases, the J end by 8 bases, with 11 bases between. The CDR3 is 12 residues long. The CDR3 region is CASSGLGREAFF. In DNA, the CDR3 is TGTGCCAGCAGTGGATTGGGGAGAGAAGCTTTCTTT.

V usage is TRBV29-1 and J usage is TRBJ1-1; a possible D gene is TRBD1 (5 bases). CDR1 SQVTM and CDR2 ANQGSEA come from the germline V gene. CDR3 length: 13 residues. V was trimmed by 1 base and J by 6 bases, leaving 12 bases between them. The CDR3 reads CSVEAQAGAEAFF. For the CDR3, the DNA is TGCAGCGTTGAAGCACAGGCCGGCGCTGAAGCTTTCTTT.

The chain joins TRBV5-6 to TRBJ1-1; D is uncertain. Per the germline V gene, CDR1 is SGHDT and CDR2 is YYEEEE. V was shortened by 0 bases and J by 5 bases, with 14 bases between the two germline ends. This CDR3 has 15 residues. The CDR3 loop reads CASSLEGRKRTEAFF. In DNA, the CDR3 is TGTGCCAGCAGCTTGGAGGGCCGCAAACGGACTGAAGCTTTCTTT.

This clone has only one observation. The rearrangement links TRBV20-1 to TRBJ2-1, with 7 bases identical to TRBD1. CDR3 length: 11 amino acids. Germline assignment: CDR1 DFQATT and CDR2 SNEGSKA (reference sequence). V trimming: 6 bases; J trimming: 8 bases; junction bases outside the gene matches: 4. DNA for the CDR3: TGCAGTGCCCGACAGGGATATGAGCAGTTCTTC. Translated, it gives CSARQGYEQFF.

A note on this clone: The identical CDR3 is also encoded by other nucleotide sequences in the sample. This chain uses TRBV7-2 with TRBJ2-5, with unresolved D. The V end was cut by 2 bases, the J end by 4 bases, with 2 bases between. The CDR3 is made up of 11 amino acids. Germline V gene lookup returns CDR1 SGHTA and CDR2 FQGNSA. The CDR3: CASSLLETQYF. The CDR3 nucleotides are TGTGCCAGCAGCTTACTAGAGACCCAGTACTTC.

The gene calls are TRBV9 and TRBJ2-2; tentatively, D is TRBD1 (5 bases). This CDR3 region has 15 residues. V was cut by 0 bases and J by 2 bases, with 8 bases left in between. The germline V gene encodes CDR1 SGDLS and CDR2 YYNGEE. The CDR3 nucleotides are TGTGCCAGCAGCGTAGTACAGGTTAACACCGGGGAGCTGTTTTTT. Translating gives CASSVVQVNTGELFF.

The chain recombines TRBV7-8 with TRBJ2-7, with 8 bases that match TRBD1. The CDR3 is 14 residues long. The germline CDR1 and CDR2 sequences are SGHVS and FQNEAQ. The trim removed 5 bases at V and 5 bases at J, leaving 8 bases unmatched. The CDR3 bases are TGTGCCAGCAGCCTACAGGACAGGGACCACGAGCAGTACTTC. It is translated as CASSLQDRDHEQYF.

The chain couples TRBV29-1 to TRBJ1-2, with D perhaps TRBD1 (5 bases). The germline V gene encodes CDR1 SQVTM and CDR2 ANQGSEA. Trimming removed 7 bases from V and 0 bases from J, with 12 bases in between. CDR3 length equals 13 residues. The CDR3 here is CSAGHQTNYGYTF. CDR3 bases: TGCAGCGCTGGACACCAGACTAACTATGGCTACACCTTC.

The chain employs TRBV9 and TRBJ2-1; D is unclear. V shed 3 bases and J shed 8 bases, with 9 bases lying between them. The CDR3 loop spans 12 amino acids. Germline V gives CDR1 SGDLS, CDR2 YYNGEE. The CDR3 bases are TGTGCCAGCAGCGGCTCAGGCGATGAGCAGTTCTTC. Its translation: CASSGSGDEQFF.

This chain links TRBV18 with TRBJ1-1; 7 bases line up with TRBD1. Germline V lookup: CDR1 KGHSH, CDR2 LQKENI. V shed 3 bases and J 1 base; nucleotides not matched to a gene: 8. The CDR3 sequence is 16 residues long. The CDR3 bases are TGTGCCAGCTCACCTCGAGGACAGGTGCCGAACACTGAAGCTTTCTTT. It encodes CASSPRGQVPNTEAFF.

This clone was counted only a few times. The rearrangement uses TRBV29-1 and TRBJ2-7, with D possibly being TRBD1 or TRBD2 (5 bases each). The V gene lost 1 base and the J gene lost 2 bases, with 12 bases spanning the gap. Germline CDR1 is SQVTM and CDR2 is ANQGSEA. The CDR3 sequence is 14 residues long. In DNA form, the CDR3 reads TGCAGCGTTGAAGGCAGGGACCAGCCCTACGAGCAGTACTTC. Translating gives CSVEGRDQPYEQYF.

CDR3 nucleotides: TGCAGCGTTGCCTTGCTAGCGGGTGCTGACGAGCAGTACTTC. It yields the protein CSVALLAGADEQYF. This chain uses TRBV29-1 with TRBJ2-7; 8 positions match TRBD2. Trimming cost V 4 bases and J 5 bases; bases outside gene matches: 10. Germline CDR1 SQVTM, CDR2 ANQGSEA. CDR3 length: 14 amino acids.

The chain carries TRBV13 and TRBJ2-5, with TRBD1 as a possible D gene (5 bases). Trimming took 4 bases from V and 5 from J, leaving 11 bases between them. The CDR3 sequence is 13 residues long. Germline values: CDR1 PRHDT, CDR2 FYEKMQ (reference sequence). The CDR3 loop is CASSSDSQETQYF. Here the CDR3 DNA reads TGTGCCAGCAGCTCTGACAGTCAGGAGACCCAGTACTTC.

The rearrangement joins TRBV2 to TRBJ1-1; D is possibly TRBD1 (5 bases). Deletions cut 0 bases from V and 5 bases from J, with 10 bases between. Germline CDR1 reads SNHLY; CDR2 reads FYNNEI. CDR3 length equals 14 residues. DNA for the CDR3: TGTGCCAGCAGTGAAGCACGTGGGGGAACTGAAGCTTTCTTT. Residues: CASSEARGGTEAFF.

The CDR3 coding sequence is TGTGCCTGGGACGACAGGGACTATGGCTACACCTTC. Translated, it gives CAWDDRDYGYTF. The V call is TRBV30, the J call TRBJ1-2; 7 bases are shared with TRBD1. Trimming at V came to 5 bases and at J to 3 bases, leaving 3 bases not matched to a gene. Germline V lookup: CDR1 GTSNPN, CDR2 SVGIG (reference sequence). This CDR3 spans 12 amino acids.

This chain links TRBV27 with TRBJ2-3, with D perhaps assigned TRBD1 or TRBD2 (5 bases each). V was shortened by 0 bases and J by 5 bases, with 9 bases between the two germline ends. Germline V gene lookup returns CDR1 MNHEY and CDR2 SMNVEV (reference sequence). CDR3 length: 14 amino acids. CDR3 sequence: CASSLSGRRDTQYF. The CDR3 DNA is TGTGCCAGCAGTTTATCGGGACGGAGAGATACGCAGTATTTT.

This rearrangement joins TRBV2 to TRBJ1-4; D gene ambiguous. There are 14 residues in the CDR3. The ends were cut back, 1 base at V and 5 bases at J, with 8 bases in the middle. In germline, CDR1 is SNHLY, CDR2 FYNNEI. CDR3 nucleotide sequence: TGTGCCAGCAGTGAAGGGCAGCTAAATGAAAAACTGTTTTTT. This sequence encodes CASSEGQLNEKLFF.

The chain is built from TRBV18 and TRBJ1-5; the D gene is possibly TRBD1 (6 bases). Trimming removed 2 bases at V and 4 bases at J, with 15 bases between. The CDR3 loop spans 16 amino acids. Germline-derived CDR1 and CDR2 are KGHSH and LQKENI. This chain's CDR3 is CASSPTGAIGNQPQHF. The CDR3, as DNA: TGTGCCAGCTCACCAACGGGGGCTATTGGGAATCAGCCCCAGCATTTT.

This clone has only one observation. The chain has TRBV7-9 and TRBJ1-2; TRBD1 agrees at 9 bases. The CDR3 is 14 residues long. The V and J ends lost 4 bases and 8 bases, in that order; junction bases with no gene match: 8. From germline, CDR1 is SEHNR and CDR2 FQNEAQ (reference sequence). The CDR3 DNA is TGTGCCAGCAGCTCTTCCCTGGACAGGGGAGGCTACACCTTC. Residues: CASSSSLDRGGYTF. Drawing the rest from reference TRBV7-9 and TRBJ1-2, the complete variable domain is DTGVSQNPRHKITKRGQNVTFRCDPISEHNRLYWYRQTLGQGPEFLTYFQNEAQLEKSRLLSDRFSAERPKGSFSTLEIQRTEQGDSAMYLCASSSSLDRGGYTFGSGTRLTVV.

The V and J genes are TRBV6-1 and TRBJ1-1; tentatively, D is TRBD1 (5 bases). The V end was cut by 4 bases, the J end by 0 bases, with 12 bases between. The germline V gene has CDR1 MNHNS and CDR2 SASEGT. The CDR3 is made up of 15 amino acids. The CDR3 DNA follows: TGTGCCAGCAGTGCAAAGACAGCAATGAACACTGAAGCTTTCTTT. This codes for CASSAKTAMNTEAFF.

This chain uses TRBV6-1 with TRBJ2-5; maybe TRBD1 (6 bases). The CDR3 loop spans 13 amino acids. The V and J ends lost 4 bases and 4 bases respectively, with 10 bases between them. Looked up from germline, CDR1 is MNHNS and CDR2 is SASEGT. The CDR3: CASSALRGETQYF. The CDR3, as DNA: TGTGCCAGCAGTGCCCTCAGGGGAGAGACCCAGTACTTC.